The following is a T cell receptor beta chain sequence with its context. There are 13 residues in the CDR3. V lost 5 bases and J 2 bases, leaving 10 bases between the germline ends. Looked up from germline, CDR1 is SNHLY and CDR2 is FYNNEI. Only in-frame clones appear in the TCRdb table, and some are missing; sequencing was by immunoSEQ multiplex PCR. Among about 19,000 clones listed, approximately 80% were seen once. The data derive from a study of OX40 agonist ivuxolimab in advanced cancers. Study at large: Patients got intravenous ivuxolimab at 0.01 to 10 mg/kg every 2 weeks.

The source was CD4+ or CD8+ T cells sorted from blood, collected in a trial of the OX40 agonist ivuxolimab. The chain has TRBV2 and TRBJ2-7; maybe TRBD2 (6 bases). This clonotype was sampled from an adult with an advanced solid tumor such as melanoma, head and neck, liver or kidney cancer. CDR3 sequence: CASSYGSAYEQYF. CDR3 coding DNA: TGTGCCAGCAGTTACGGGAGCGCCTACGAGCAGTACTTC.